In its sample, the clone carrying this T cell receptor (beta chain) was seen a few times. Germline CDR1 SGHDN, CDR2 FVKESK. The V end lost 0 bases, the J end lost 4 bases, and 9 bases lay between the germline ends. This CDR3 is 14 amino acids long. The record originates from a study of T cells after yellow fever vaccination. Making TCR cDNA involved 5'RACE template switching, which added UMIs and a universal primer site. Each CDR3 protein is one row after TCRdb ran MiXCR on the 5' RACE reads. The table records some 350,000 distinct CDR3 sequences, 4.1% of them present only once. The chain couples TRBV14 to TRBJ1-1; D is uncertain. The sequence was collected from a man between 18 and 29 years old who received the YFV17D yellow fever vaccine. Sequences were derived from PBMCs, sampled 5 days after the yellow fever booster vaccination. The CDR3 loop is CASSQEWRGTEAFF. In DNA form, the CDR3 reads TGTGCCAGCAGCCAAGAATGGCGAGGCACTGAAGCTTTCTTT.